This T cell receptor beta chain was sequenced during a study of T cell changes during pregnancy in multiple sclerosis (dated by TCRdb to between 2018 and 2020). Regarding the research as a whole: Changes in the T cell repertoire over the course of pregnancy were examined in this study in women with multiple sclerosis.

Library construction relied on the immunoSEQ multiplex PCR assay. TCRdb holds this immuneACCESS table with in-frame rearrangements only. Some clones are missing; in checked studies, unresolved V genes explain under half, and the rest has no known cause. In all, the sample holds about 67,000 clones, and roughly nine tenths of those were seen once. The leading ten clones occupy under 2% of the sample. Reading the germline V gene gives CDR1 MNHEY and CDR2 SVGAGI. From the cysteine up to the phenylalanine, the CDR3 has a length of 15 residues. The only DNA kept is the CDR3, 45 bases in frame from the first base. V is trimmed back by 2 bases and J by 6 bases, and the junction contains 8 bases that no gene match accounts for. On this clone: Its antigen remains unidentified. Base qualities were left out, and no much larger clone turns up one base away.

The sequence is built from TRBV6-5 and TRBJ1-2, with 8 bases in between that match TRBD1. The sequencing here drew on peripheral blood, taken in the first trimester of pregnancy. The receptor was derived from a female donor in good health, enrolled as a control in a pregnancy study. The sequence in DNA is TGTGCCAGCAGTTACGAGGGGACAGGTCTCGATGGCTACACCTTC. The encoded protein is CASSYEGTGLDGYTF.